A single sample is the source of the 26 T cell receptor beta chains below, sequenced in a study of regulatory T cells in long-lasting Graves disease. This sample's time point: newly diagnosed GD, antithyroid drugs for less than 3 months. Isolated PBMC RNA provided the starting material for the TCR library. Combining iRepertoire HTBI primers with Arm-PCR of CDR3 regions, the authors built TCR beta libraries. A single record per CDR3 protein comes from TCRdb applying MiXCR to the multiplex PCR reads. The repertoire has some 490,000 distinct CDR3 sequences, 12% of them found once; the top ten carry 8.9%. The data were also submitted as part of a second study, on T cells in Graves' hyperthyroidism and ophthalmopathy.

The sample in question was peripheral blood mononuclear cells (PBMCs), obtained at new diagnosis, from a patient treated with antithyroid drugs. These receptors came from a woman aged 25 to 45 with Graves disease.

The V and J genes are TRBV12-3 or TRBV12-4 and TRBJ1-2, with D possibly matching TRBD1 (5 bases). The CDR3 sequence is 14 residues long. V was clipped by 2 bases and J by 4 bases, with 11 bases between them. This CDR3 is CASSLKDGGYGYTF. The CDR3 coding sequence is TGTGCCAGCAGTTTAAAAGATGGGGGCTATGGCTACACCTTC.

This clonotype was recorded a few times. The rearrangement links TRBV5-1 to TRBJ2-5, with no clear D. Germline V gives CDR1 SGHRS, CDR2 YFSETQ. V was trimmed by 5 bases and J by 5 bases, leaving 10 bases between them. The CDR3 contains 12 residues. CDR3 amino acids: CASSFVGETQYF. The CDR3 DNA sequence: TGCGCCAGCAGTTTCGTTGGGGAGACCCAGTACTTC.

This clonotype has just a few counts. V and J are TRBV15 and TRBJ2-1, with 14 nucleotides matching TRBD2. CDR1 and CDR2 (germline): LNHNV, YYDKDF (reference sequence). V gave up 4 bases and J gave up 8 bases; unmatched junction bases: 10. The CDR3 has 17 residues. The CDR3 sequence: CATSNTRTSGRRDEQFF. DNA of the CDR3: TGTGCCACCAGCAATACAAGGACTAGCGGGAGGAGGGATGAGCAGTTCTTC.

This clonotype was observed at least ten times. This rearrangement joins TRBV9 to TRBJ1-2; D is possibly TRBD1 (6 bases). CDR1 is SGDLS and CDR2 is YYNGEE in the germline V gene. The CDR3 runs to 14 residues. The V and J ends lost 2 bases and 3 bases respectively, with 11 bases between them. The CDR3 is CASSVDDRYYGYTF. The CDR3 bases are TGTGCCAGCAGCGTCGACGACAGGTACTATGGCTACACCTTC.

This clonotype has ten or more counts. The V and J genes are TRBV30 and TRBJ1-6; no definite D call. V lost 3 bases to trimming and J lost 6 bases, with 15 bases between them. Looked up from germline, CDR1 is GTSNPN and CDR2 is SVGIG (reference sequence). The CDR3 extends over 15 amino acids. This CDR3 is CAWREVWSGNSPLHF. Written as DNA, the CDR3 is TGTGCCTGGAGGGAGGTGTGGTCCGGTAATTCACCCCTCCACTTT.

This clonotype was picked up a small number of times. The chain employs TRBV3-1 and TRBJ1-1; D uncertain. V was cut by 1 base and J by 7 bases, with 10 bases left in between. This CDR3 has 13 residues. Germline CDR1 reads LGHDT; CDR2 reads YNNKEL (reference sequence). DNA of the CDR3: TGTGCCAGCAGCCAAGGGTCCCTTTATGAAGCTTTCTTT. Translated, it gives CASSQGSLYEAFF.

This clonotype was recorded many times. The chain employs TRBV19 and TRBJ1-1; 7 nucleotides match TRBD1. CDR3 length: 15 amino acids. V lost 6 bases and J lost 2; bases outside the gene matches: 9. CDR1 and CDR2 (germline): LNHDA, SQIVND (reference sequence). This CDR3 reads CASRTQGQRNTEAFF. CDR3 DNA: TGTGCCAGTAGAACCCAGGGACAGAGAAACACTGAAGCTTTCTTT.

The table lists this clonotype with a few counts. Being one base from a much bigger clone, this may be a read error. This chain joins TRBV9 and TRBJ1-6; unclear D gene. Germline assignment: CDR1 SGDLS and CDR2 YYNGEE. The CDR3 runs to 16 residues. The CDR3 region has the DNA TGTACCAGCAGCGTTGGAGGTGATCATTATAATTCACCCCTCCACTTT. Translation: CTSSVGGDHYNSPLHF.

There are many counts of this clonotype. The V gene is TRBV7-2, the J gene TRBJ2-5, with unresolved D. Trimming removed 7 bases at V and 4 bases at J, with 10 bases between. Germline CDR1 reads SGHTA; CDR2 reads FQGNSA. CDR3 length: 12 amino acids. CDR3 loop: CASTFDGETQYF. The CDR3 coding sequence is TGTGCCAGCACCTTCGATGGAGAGACCCAGTACTTC.

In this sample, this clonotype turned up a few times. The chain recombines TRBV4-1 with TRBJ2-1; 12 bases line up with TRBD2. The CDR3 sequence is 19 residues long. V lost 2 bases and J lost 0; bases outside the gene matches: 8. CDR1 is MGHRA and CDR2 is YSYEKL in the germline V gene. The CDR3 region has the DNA TGCGCCAGCAGCCAATCTTTTCTAGCGGGAGGGACCTCCTACAATGAGCAGTTCTTC. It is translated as CASSQSFLAGGTSYNEQFF.

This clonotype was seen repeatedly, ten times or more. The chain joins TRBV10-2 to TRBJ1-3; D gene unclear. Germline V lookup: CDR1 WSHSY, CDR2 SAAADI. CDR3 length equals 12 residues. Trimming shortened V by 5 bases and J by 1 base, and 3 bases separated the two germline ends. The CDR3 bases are TGCGCCAGCAGTCCATCTGGAAACACCATATATTTT. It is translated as CASSPSGNTIYF.

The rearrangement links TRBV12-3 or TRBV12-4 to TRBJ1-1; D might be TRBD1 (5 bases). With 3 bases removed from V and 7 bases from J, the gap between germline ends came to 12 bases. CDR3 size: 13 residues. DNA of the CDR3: TGTGCCAGCAGTTTGGGGGGGTGGGATGAAGCTTTCTTT. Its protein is CASSLGGWDEAFF.

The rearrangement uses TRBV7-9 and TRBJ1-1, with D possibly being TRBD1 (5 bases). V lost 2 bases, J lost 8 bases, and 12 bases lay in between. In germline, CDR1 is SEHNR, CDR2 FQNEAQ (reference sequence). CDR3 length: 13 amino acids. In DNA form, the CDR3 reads TGTGCCAGCAGCTTAAGATCCGGGGGGGAAGCTTTCTTT. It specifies CASSLRSGGEAFF.

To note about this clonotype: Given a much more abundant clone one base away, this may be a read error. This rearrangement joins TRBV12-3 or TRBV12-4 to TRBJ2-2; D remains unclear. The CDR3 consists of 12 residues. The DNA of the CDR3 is TGTGTCAGCAGTTTTACCACCGGGGAGCTGTTTTTT. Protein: CVSSFTTGELFF.

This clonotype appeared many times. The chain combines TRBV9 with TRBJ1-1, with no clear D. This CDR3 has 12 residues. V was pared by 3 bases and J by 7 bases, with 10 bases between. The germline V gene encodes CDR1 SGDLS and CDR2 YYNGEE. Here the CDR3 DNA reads TGTGCCAGCAGCGAGAATGGAGGTGAAGCTTTCTTT. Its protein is CASSENGGEAFF.

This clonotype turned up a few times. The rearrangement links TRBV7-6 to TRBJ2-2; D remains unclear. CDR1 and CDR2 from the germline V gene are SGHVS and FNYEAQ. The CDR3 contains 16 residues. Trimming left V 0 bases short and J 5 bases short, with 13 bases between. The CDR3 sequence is CASSLAVLTGTGELFF. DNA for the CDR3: TGTGCCAGCAGCTTAGCGGTGCTCACGGGTACCGGGGAGCTGTTTTTT.

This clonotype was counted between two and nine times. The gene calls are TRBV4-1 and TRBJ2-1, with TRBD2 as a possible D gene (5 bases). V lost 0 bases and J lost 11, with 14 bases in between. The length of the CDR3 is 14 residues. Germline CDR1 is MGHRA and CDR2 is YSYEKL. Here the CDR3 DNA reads TGCGCCAGCAGCCAAGATGAGGGTAGGGAGAAGCAGTTCTTC. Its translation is CASSQDEGREKQFF.

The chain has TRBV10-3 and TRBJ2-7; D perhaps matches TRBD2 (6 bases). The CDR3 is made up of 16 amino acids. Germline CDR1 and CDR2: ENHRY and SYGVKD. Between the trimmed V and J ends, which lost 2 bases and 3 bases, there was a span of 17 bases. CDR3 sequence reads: CAISELVEGLLYEQYF. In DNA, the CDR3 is TGTGCCATCAGTGAGCTGGTCGAGGGACTTCTCTACGAGCAGTACTTC.

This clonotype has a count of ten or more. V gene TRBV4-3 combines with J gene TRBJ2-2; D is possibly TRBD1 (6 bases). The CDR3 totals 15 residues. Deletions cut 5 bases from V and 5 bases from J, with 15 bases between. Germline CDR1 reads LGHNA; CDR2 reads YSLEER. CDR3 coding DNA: TGCGCCAGCAGCATACGGACAGACCCAACCGGGGAGCTGTTTTTT. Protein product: CASSIRTDPTGELFF.

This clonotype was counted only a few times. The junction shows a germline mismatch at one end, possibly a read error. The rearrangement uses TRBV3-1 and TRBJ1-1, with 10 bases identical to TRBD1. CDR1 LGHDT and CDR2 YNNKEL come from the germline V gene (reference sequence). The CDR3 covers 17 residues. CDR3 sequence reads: CASSQDSRQGAGTEVFF. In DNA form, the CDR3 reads TGTGCCAGCAGCCAAGATTCCAGACAGGGGGCGGGCACTGAAGTTTTCTTT.

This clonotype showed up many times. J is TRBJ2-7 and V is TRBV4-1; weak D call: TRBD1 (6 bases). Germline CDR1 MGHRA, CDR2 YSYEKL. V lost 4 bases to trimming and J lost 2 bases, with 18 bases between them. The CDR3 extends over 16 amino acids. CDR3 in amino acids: CASSRILMDRTYEQYF. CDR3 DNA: TGCGCCAGCAGCCGGATTCTGATGGACAGAACCTACGAGCAGTACTTC.

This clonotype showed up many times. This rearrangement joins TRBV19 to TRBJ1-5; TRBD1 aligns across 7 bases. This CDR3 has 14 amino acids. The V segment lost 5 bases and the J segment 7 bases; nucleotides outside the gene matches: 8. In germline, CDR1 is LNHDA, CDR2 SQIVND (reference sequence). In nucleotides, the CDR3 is TGTGCCAGTAGTGGATCAGGGGGACAACAGCCCCAGCATTTT. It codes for CASSGSGGQQPQHF.

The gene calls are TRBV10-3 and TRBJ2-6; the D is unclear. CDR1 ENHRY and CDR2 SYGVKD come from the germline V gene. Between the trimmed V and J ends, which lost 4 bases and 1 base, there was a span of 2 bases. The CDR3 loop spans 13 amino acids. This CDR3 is CAISASGANVLTF. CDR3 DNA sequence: TGTGCCATCAGTGCATCTGGGGCCAACGTCCTGACTTTC.

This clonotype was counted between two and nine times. The CDR3 nucleotides read TGTGCCAGCAGCCATGACGGGAGGGCATTAGATACGCAGTATTTT. Residues: CASSHDGRALDTQYF. The V and J genes are TRBV3-1 and TRBJ2-3, with TRBD2 matching over 8 bases. This CDR3 contains 15 residues. The germline V gene encodes CDR1 LGHDT and CDR2 YNNKEL (reference sequence). The junction had 7 bases not matched to a gene; V was cut back by 3 bases and J by 5 bases.

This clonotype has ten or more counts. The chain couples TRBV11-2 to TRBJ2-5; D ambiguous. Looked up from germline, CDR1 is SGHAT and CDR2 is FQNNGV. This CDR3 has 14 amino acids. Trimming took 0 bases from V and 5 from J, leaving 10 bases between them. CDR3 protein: CASSLDGYSETQYF. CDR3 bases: TGTGCCAGCAGCTTAGATGGATACTCGGAGACCCAGTACTTC. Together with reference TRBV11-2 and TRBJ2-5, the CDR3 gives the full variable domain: EAGVAQSPRYKIIEKRQSVAFWCNPISGHATLYWYQQILGQGPKLLIQFQNNGVVDDSQLPKDRFSAERLKGVDSTLKIQPAKLEDSAVYLCASSLDGYSETQYFGPGTRLLVL.

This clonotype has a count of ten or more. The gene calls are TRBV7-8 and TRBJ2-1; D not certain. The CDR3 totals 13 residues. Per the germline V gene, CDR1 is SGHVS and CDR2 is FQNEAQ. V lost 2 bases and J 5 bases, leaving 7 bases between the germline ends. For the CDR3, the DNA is TGTGCCAGCAGCTTAAGTCCCAACAATGAGCAGTTCTTC. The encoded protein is CASSLSPNNEQFF. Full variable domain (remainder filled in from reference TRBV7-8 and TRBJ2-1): GAGVSQSPRYKVAKRGQDVALRCDPISGHVSLFWYQQALGQGPEFLTYFQNEAQLDKSGLPSDRFFAERPEGSVSTLKIQRTQQEDSAVYLCASSLSPNNEQFFGPGTRLTVL.